This passage covers 11 T cell receptor beta chains from one sample sequenced in a study of cytomegalovirus exposure and HLA in healthy donors. Here immunoSEQ multiplex PCR was the method, and the copy in TCRdb shows in-frame clones only, minus some. The data contain 250,000 to 300,000 clones, roughly 85% of them seen just once; the ten biggest clones take up about 1%. The sequencing input was PBMCs. The receptors were gathered from a woman aged 18-29 years in good health and CMV-seronegative.

This chain joins TRBV7-2 and TRBJ1-5, with D possibly being TRBD1 (5 bases). Trimming stripped 3 bases from V and 3 bases from J, with 12 bases between. The CDR3 has 15 amino acids. Per the germline V gene, CDR1 is SGHTA and CDR2 is FQGNSA. The CDR3 nucleotides are TGTGCCAGCAGCTTTTATGTCAGGGCCAATCAGCCCCAGCATTTT. This encodes CASSFYVRANQPQHF.

The chain combines TRBV12-1 with TRBJ1-2; TRBD1, the table's D call, was not compared with the DNA. TRBV12-1 is recorded as a pseudogene. CDR3 length: 17 residues. The DNA of the CDR3 is TGTGCCAGCAGCTTTTGGGCTCGGCGGCAGGGGGCAAGAGGCTACACCTTC. Translation gives CASSFWARRQGARGYTF.

This clone has only one observation. The chain employs TRBV19 and TRBJ1-3; TRBD1 agrees at 7 bases. The V gene end was trimmed by 8 bases and the J gene end by 0 bases; junction bases not matched to a gene: 4. The germline V gene has CDR1 LNHDA and CDR2 SQIVND (reference sequence). The CDR3 is 14 residues long. The DNA for the CDR3 is TGTGCCAGTGGGACAGCTACCTCTGGAAACACCATATATTTT. It yields the protein CASGTATSGNTIYF.

The chain employs TRBV5-4 and TRBJ1-1; tentatively, D is TRBD1 (6 bases). The V end was cut by 4 bases, the J end by 4 bases, with 20 bases between. The CDR3 covers 16 residues. Germline V gene sequence: CDR1 SGHNT, CDR2 YYREEE (reference sequence). This CDR3 is CASSGRGITPLTEAFF. CDR3 sequence (DNA): TGTGCCAGCAGCGGGAGGGGGATAACTCCCCTCACTGAAGCTTTCTTT.

The gene calls are TRBV29-1 and TRBJ2-1; 11 nucleotides align to TRBD2. The V gene's germline CDR1 is SQVTM and CDR2 ANQGSEA. The CDR3 extends over 15 amino acids. Trimming cost V 1 base and J 5 bases; bases outside gene matches: 4. CDR3 sequence (DNA): TGCAGCGTTGAAGGTAGTAGCGGGAGGGACAATGAGCAGTTCTTC. Translated, it gives CSVEGSSGRDNEQFF.

The rearrangement joins TRBV27 to TRBJ2-2, with 8 nucleotides matching TRBD2. This CDR3 is built from 17 residues. The trim removed 5 bases at V and 4 bases at J, leaving 12 bases unmatched. Germline CDR1 reads MNHEY; CDR2 reads SMNVEV (reference sequence). The CDR3 protein is CASSPLGGGTTTGELFF. In DNA, the CDR3 is TGTGCCAGCAGTCCCTTGGGCGGGGGGACGACCACCGGGGAGCTGTTTTTT.

The chain uses TRBV13 and TRBJ1-1; D is possibly TRBD1 (6 bases). There are 12 residues in the CDR3. Germline V gene lookup returns CDR1 PRHDT and CDR2 FYEKMQ (reference sequence). Trimming took off 1 base at V and 10 bases at J, with 10 bases between the two ends. The CDR3 region is CASSLVQGRAFF. CDR3 nucleotide sequence: TGTGCCAGCAGCTTAGTTCAGGGGAGAGCTTTCTTT.

The chain recombines TRBV5-1 with TRBJ2-7; 12 bases line up with TRBD2. V lost 4 bases, J lost 4 bases, and 18 bases stayed unmatched. Germline CDR1 is SGHRS and CDR2 is YFSETQ. This CDR3 has 19 residues. CDR3 nucleotide sequence: TGCGCCAGCAGCCCCCTCGGGCTAGCGGGGGGGCCCGACATATACGAGCAGTACTTC. Translated: CASSPLGLAGGPDIYEQYF.

The chain couples TRBV19 to TRBJ1-2; tentatively, D is TRBD1 (6 bases). Per the germline V gene, CDR1 is LNHDA and CDR2 is SQIVND (reference sequence). Deletions cut 6 bases from V and 3 bases from J, with 14 bases between. The CDR3 has 14 amino acids. CDR3: CASRNRVTDYGYTF. CDR3 nucleotides: TGTGCCAGTAGAAACAGGGTAACAGACTATGGCTACACCTTC.

The chain couples TRBV10-1 to TRBJ2-6; no reliable D call. CDR3 size: 16 residues. Trimming took 0 bases from V and 0 from J, leaving 6 bases between them. CDR1 is WNHNN, CDR2 SYGVQD, per germline (reference sequence). CDR3 DNA sequence: TGCGCCAGCAGTGAGTCCGCGATCTCTGGGGCCAACGTCCTGACTTTC. Protein sequence: CASSESAISGANVLTF.

The CDR3 here is CASSPIAGGPNEQFF. For the CDR3, the DNA is TGTGCCAGCAGCCCAATAGCGGGGGGGCCCAATGAGCAGTTCTTC. This chain uses TRBV6-5 with TRBJ2-1, with 11 bases lining up with TRBD2. Germline-derived CDR1 and CDR2 are MNHEY and SVGAGI. V dropped 6 bases and J dropped 6; count of bases not matched to a gene: 7. The CDR3 spans 15 residues.